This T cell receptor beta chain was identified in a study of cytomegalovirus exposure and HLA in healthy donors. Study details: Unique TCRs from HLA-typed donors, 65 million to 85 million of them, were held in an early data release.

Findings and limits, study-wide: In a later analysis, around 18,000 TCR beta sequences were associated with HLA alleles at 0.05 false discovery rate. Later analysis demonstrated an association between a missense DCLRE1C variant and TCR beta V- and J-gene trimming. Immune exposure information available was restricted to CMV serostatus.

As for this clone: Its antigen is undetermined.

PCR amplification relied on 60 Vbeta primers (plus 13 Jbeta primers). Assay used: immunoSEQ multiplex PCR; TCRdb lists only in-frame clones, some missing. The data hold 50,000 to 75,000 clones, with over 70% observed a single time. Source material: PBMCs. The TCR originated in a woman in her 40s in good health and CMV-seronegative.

CDR3 protein: CASSPGRAPDTQYF. As DNA, the CDR3 is TGTGCCAGTAGTCCCGGGAGGGCCCCAGATACGCAGTATTTT. V is TRBV19 and J is TRBJ2-3; 8 positions agree with TRBD2. J was trimmed by 4 bases and V by 5 bases; bases with no gene match: 5. Germline loops: CDR1 LNHDA, CDR2 SQIVND (reference sequence). The CDR3 is 14 amino acids.